This T cell receptor (beta chain) was profiled in a study of PD-L1 blockade in urothelial cancer. On the study more broadly: Patients previously received 0 to 3 chemotherapy regimens. Blood drawn 3 weeks (second dose) and 6 weeks after treatment start was analyzed.

In regard to this clone: Its specificity is not known.

The templates were synthetic TCR analogs, and they were spiked into each PCR. Assay used: immunoSEQ multiplex PCR; TCRdb lists only in-frame clones, some missing. The sample contains some 40,000 clones, about 79% of which appear only once. General study points: When pretreatment blood TCR clonality was below the median, it predicted better survival.

The CDR3 runs to 14 residues. Trimming left V 1 base short and J 10 bases short, with 16 bases between. Germline V gives CDR1 SGHAT, CDR2 FQNNGV. This receptor was identified in a man between 60 and 70 years old with urothelial cancer. The chain is built from TRBV11-2 and TRBJ1-1; maybe TRBD1 (6 bases). The sequenced sample was PBMCs, obtained around atezolizumab (anti-PD-L1) treatment. This CDR3 reads CASSLGGPGVGAFF. The CDR3 DNA sequence: TGTGCCAGCAGCTTAGGAGGCCCAGGGGTGGGAGCTTTCTTT.